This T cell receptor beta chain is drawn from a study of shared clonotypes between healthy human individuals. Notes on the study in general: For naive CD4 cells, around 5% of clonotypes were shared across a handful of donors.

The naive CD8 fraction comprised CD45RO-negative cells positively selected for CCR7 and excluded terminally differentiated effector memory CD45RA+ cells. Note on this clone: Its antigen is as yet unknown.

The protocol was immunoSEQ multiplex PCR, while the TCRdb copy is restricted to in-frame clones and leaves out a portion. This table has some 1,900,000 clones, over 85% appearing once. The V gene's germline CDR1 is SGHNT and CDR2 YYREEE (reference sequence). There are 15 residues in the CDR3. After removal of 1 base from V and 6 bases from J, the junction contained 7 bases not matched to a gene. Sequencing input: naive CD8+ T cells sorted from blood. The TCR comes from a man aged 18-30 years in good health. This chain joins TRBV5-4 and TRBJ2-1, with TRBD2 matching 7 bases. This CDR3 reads CASSLMAGEGNEQFF. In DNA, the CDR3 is TGTGCCAGCAGCTTGATGGCGGGAGAGGGCAATGAGCAGTTCTTC.